This T cell receptor (beta chain) originates from a study of identical twins. TCRdb fed the 5' RACE reads into MiXCR, producing one record per CDR3 protein. The sample shows roughly 1.6 million distinct CDR3 sequences, 32% of them seen only once. V trimming: 0 bases; J trimming: 6 bases; junction bases outside the gene matches: 2. The CDR3 is 14 amino acids. Germline assignment: CDR1 SGHNT and CDR2 YYREEE (reference sequence). The source material was cord blood. The chain combines TRBV5-4 with TRBJ2-1; 8 bases match TRBD2. The clonotype originates from a newborn girl in good health. The CDR3 is CASSLGTSRNEQFF. Written as DNA, the CDR3 is TGTGCCAGCAGCTTGGGGACTAGCCGCAATGAGCAGTTCTTC.